This record covers a single T cell receptor beta chain. Its antigen is unidentified. The entry originates in a study of cytomegalovirus exposure and HLA in healthy donors. General observations from the study: Through in vitro validation, a few CMV-associated chains were shown to be specific for CMV antigens. Presence/absence analyses assumed roughly uniform sequencing depth across donors. The authors listed 150 to 200 TCR beta chains as cytomegalovirus-associated.

Germline values: CDR1 SGHVS, CDR2 FNYEAQ. This CDR3 region has 14 residues. Trimming shortened V by 1 base and J by 3 bases, and 6 bases separated the two germline ends. PCR primers comprised 60 Vbeta and 13 Jbeta primers. Sequenced by immunoSEQ multiplex PCR; TCRdb stores in-frame clones only, minus some. This repertoire shows more than 140,000 clones, 55% to 70% found once; its top ten account for 3%. Source material: PBMCs. The TCR was taken from a woman aged 25 to 39 in good health and CMV-seropositive. The chain carries TRBV7-6 and TRBJ2-2; TRBD2 is a possible D gene (6 bases). CDR3 region: CASSLGGDTGELFF. DNA of the CDR3: TGTGCCAGCAGCTTAGGGGGGGACACCGGGGAGCTGTTTTTT.